Sequencing of this TCR beta chain was carried out in a study of blood T cell repertoires in COVID-19. The CDR3 is made up of 13 amino acids. Between the trimmed V and J ends, which lost 2 bases and 8 bases, there was a span of 9 bases. The assay was immunoSEQ multiplex PCR, and TCRdb's table has in-frame clones only and misses some. The data show 110,000 to 150,000 clones, with 75% to 85% seen just once and less than 4.5% held by the top ten. The specimen was peripheral blood. The TCR was taken from a woman older than 75 with acute or convalescent COVID-19. V is TRBV12-3 or TRBV12-4 and J is TRBJ1-4; D might be TRBD1 (6 bases). The CDR3 nucleotides read TGTGCCAGCAGTTTACAGGGGAGCGAAAAACTGTTTTTT. Its translation is CASSLQGSEKLFF.